This T cell receptor (beta chain) was obtained from a study of T cells in women clearing cervical HPV infection. The protocol was immunoSEQ multiplex PCR, while the TCRdb copy is restricted to in-frame clones and leaves out a portion. This sample's table reports over 15,000 clones. HPV was found by MY09/MY11 PCR and dot-blot genotyping. In germline, CDR1 is SGHRS, CDR2 YFSETQ. The CDR3 totals 16 residues. V gave up 3 bases and J gave up 2 bases; unmatched junction bases: 8. A word on this clone: The antigen is undetermined. The read ends 3 residues shy of where the CDR3 ends; the end is completed using the germline J gene.

Study observations and caveats: Richness differences could reflect unmeasured T-cell content per sample.

Sequencing was performed on blood buffy coat. The chain couples TRBV5-1 to TRBJ1-3; 7 bases align to TRBD1. This clonotype originated in a woman between 18 and 75 years old with a cervical HPV16 infection that either progressed to CIN3+ or cleared (not recorded which). Incomplete CDR3 DNA: TGCGCCAGCAGCTCCTTACAGGGGACGGCTGGAAACACC. Translating gives CASSSLQGTAGNT. The CDR3, in full, reads CASSSLQGTAGNTIYF.